The rows below give T cell receptor beta chains drawn from one sample of a study of shared clonotypes between healthy human individuals. Sequencing used immunoSEQ multiplex PCR; TCRdb keeps in-frame clones, though not all of them. The sample shows some 2,100,000 clones, under 97% of them seen only once. Sequences were obtained from naive CD4+ T cells sorted from blood. The receptors derive from a man aged 18 to 29 in good health. Both conserved end residues are part of each CDR3. Fields, in order: V gene, J gene, D gene, clone size, CDR3 protein, CDR3 DNA. A D gene is named only where the DNA matches it firmly. Clone size appears in some rows only: once, few, many, or a class for an expanded clone.

TRBV10-3	TRBJ1-3	TRBD1	NA	CAISEDRAGNTIYF	TGTGCCATCAGTGAGGACAGGGCTGGAAACACCATATATTTT
TRBV2	TRBJ1-1	NA	NA	CASSEEVNTEAFF	TGTGCCAGCAGTGAGGAGGTCAACACTGAAGCTTTCTTT
TRBV6-5	TRBJ2-1	NA	few	CASSRDNEQFF	TGTGCCAGCAGTCGGGACAATGAGCAGTTCTTC
TRBV5-4	TRBJ1-1	TRBD1	NA	CASSLAGTANTEAFF	TGTGCCAGCAGCTTGGCAGGGACAGCGAACACTGAAGCTTTCTTT
TRBV27	TRBJ2-1	NA	NA	CASSFPSRRTHNEQFF	TGTGCCAGCAGTTTCCCCTCCCGGAGGACCCACAATGAGCAGTTCTTC
TRBV7-6	TRBJ1-1	NA	NA	CASSLMVNTEAFF	TGTGCCAGCAGCTTAATGGTAAACACTGAAGCTTTCTTT
TRBV5-1	TRBJ1-3	TRBD1	NA	CASSPSTGSGGNTIYF	TGCGCCAGCAGCCCATCGACAGGGTCAGGCGGAAACACCATATATTTT
TRBV5-1	TRBJ2-3	TRBD1	NA	CASSLAPRGSGTDTQYF	TGCGCCAGCAGCTTGGCCCCCAGGGGGAGCGGCACAGATACGCAGTATTTT
TRBV27	TRBJ2-5	TRBD1	once	CASSPRTGGSIETQYF	TGTGCCAGCAGCCCTCGGACAGGGGGATCGATCGAGACCCAGTACTTC
TRBV29-1	TRBJ2-5	NA	NA	CSVRQGETQYF	TGCAGCGTCAGGCAGGGTGAGACCCAGTACTTC
TRBV7-9	TRBJ1-5	TRBD1	NA	CASSLRTGKKPQHF	TGTGCCAGCAGCTTAAGGACAGGAAAAAAGCCCCAGCATTTT
TRBV5-1	TRBJ2-7	TRBD2	NA	CASSLLTSGGEQYF	TGCGCCAGCAGCTTGTTGACTAGCGGGGGCGAGCAGTACTTC
TRBV19	TRBJ1-2	NA	NA	CASSRNGAVTYGYTF	TGTGCCAGTAGTAGAAACGGGGCCGTTACCTATGGCTACACCTTC
TRBV28	TRBJ1-5	TRBD1	NA	CASSLYGTGANQPQHF	TGTGCCAGCAGTTTATATGGGACAGGGGCAAATCAGCCCCAGCATTTT
TRBV5-4	TRBJ2-7	NA	NA	CASSLEGRNFGYEQYF	TGTGCCAGCAGCTTGGAGGGTCGGAACTTCGGGTACGAGCAGTACTTC
TRBV5-4	TRBJ2-6	TRBD1	once	CASSWTGGSGANVLTF	TGTGCCAGCAGCTGGACAGGGGGCTCTGGGGCCAACGTCCTGACTTTC
TRBV7-9	TRBJ1-2	TRBD1	NA	CASSGQGAKNGYTF	TGTGCCAGCAGCGGCCAGGGGGCGAAGAATGGCTACACCTTC
TRBV9	TRBJ2-2	NA	NA	CASSVAGLEYNTGELFF	TGTGCCAGCAGCGTAGCTGGCCTGGAATATAACACCGGGGAGCTGTTTTTT
TRBV4-2	TRBJ1-1	TRBD1	NA	CASSQRQGYTEAFF	TGTGCCAGCAGCCAAAGACAGGGTTACACTGAAGCTTTCTTT
TRBV11-2	TRBJ1-3	NA	NA	CASSLEGTIYF	TGTGCCAGCAGCTTAGAGGGCACCATATATTTT
TRBV7-2	TRBJ1-2	NA	NA	CASSPPPGASYGYTF	TGTGCCAGCAGCCCCCCCCCGGGGGCAAGCTATGGCTACACCTTC
TRBV19	TRBJ1-5	NA	NA	CASTEGSYIYQPQHF	TGTGCCAGTACTGAGGGGTCATACATTTATCAGCCCCAGCATTTT
TRBV7-2	TRBJ2-1	NA	NA	CASSADRLNEQFF	TGTGCCAGCAGCGCAGACAGGCTCAATGAGCAGTTCTTC
TRBV19	TRBJ1-4	NA	NA	CASSITSLNEKLFF	TGTGCCAGTAGTATAACGTCTCTAAATGAAAAACTGTTTTTT
TRBV4-1	TRBJ2-5	NA	NA	CASSQVTTETQYF	TGCGCCAGCAGCCAAGTTACTACCGAGACCCAGTACTTC
TRBV5-4	TRBJ2-5	TRBD2	NA	CASRRVGLAQETQYF	TGTGCCAGCAGACGGGTGGGACTAGCCCAAGAGACCCAGTACTTC
TRBV5-1	TRBJ1-1	TRBD1	NA	CASSSADRATGAFF	TGCGCCAGCAGCAGCGCAGACAGGGCGACCGGAGCTTTCTTT
TRBV10-3	TRBJ2-7	NA	NA	CAISAGQTYEQYF	TGTGCCATCAGTGCAGGACAAACCTACGAGCAGTACTTC
TRBV5-4	TRBJ2-5	TRBD1	NA	CASSSRDRRETQYF	TGTGCCAGCAGCTCCCGGGACAGGCGAGAGACCCAGTACTTC
TRBV19	TRBJ1-2	NA	NA	CASRTNGAGDGYTF	TGTGCCAGTAGGACGAATGGGGCAGGGGATGGCTACACCTTC
TRBV9	TRBJ2-1	NA	NA	CASSVESSGSTQFF	TGTGCCAGCAGCGTAGAGTCCAGCGGCTCTACTCAGTTCTTC
TRBV18	TRBJ2-7	NA	NA	CASSLRDNGYEQYF	TGTGCCAGCTCACTTCGGGACAATGGATACGAGCAGTACTTC
TRBV9	TRBJ1-2	NA	NA	CASRPDGGSDGYTF	TGTGCCAGCAGGCCGGATGGGGGCTCGGATGGCTACACCTTC
TRBV4-3	TRBJ2-7	TRBD1	NA	CASSQDGTGTYEQYF	TGCGCCAGCAGCCAAGACGGGACAGGTACCTACGAGCAGTACTTC
TRBV4-1	TRBJ2-5	TRBD1	NA	CASSQRQGVTQATQYF	TGCGCCAGCAGCCAACGACAGGGGGTCACTCAGGCGACCCAGTACTTC
TRBV6-5	TRBJ2-3	NA	NA	CASSYPTDTQYF	TGTGCCAGCAGTTACCCCACAGATACGCAGTATTTT
TRBV6-5	TRBJ2-7	NA	NA	CASSPLITYEQYF	TGTGCCAGCAGCCCCTTGATTACCTACGAGCAGTACTTC